The 24 T cell receptor beta chains listed next were all sequenced from one sample in a study of T cells in tuberculosis. Cells were sorted from thawed PBMC rested overnight and stained with GMM-loaded CD1B tetramer, viability dye and anti-CD3. The lipid loaded on the CD1B tetramers was C32 glucose monomycolate from Rhodococcus equi. Sequencing used immunoSEQ multiplex PCR; TCRdb keeps in-frame clones, though not all of them. The sample shows 60,000 or so clones, approximately 80% of them seen only once. Input material: CD1b-GMM tetramer-negative cells sorted from PBMCs. Receptors originate from an adult woman with latent tuberculosis.

The sample holds one count of this clone. CDR3 DNA: TGTGCCAGTAGTCCTAGACAGGCTGAAGCTTTCTTT. Translating gives CASSPRQAEAFF. The V and J genes are TRBV19 and TRBJ1-1, with D tentatively TRBD1 (6 bases). The CDR3 covers 12 residues. The germline V gene has CDR1 LNHDA and CDR2 SQIVND (reference sequence). V shed 5 bases and J shed 6 bases, with 10 bases lying between them.

This chain joins TRBV27 and TRBJ2-1; the D gene is possibly TRBD2 (6 bases). V dropped 5 bases and J dropped 7 bases, with 24 bases sitting between them. Germline V CDR1 and CDR2: MNHEY, SMNVEV (reference sequence). The CDR3 spans 17 residues. The CDR3 nucleotides read TGTGCCAGCAGTAGCTCCGGGACTCCTAGGCGCCGGAATGAGCAGTTCTTC. It yields the protein CASSSSGTPRRRNEQFF.

The chain joins TRBV5-1 to TRBJ2-7; TRBD2 aligns across 13 bases. Germline CDR1 and CDR2: SGHRS and YFSETQ. The CDR3 spans 17 residues. V trimming: 0 bases; J trimming: 2 bases; junction bases outside the gene matches: 5. CDR3 bases: TGCGCCAGCAGCTTGGCCGCCGGACTAGCGGGGGCCTACGAGCAGTACTTC. Translating it yields CASSLAAGLAGAYEQYF.

The J gene is TRBJ1-1, the V gene TRBV9; 10 bases align to TRBD1. The CDR3 is 14 residues long. J was trimmed by 5 bases and V by 3 bases; bases with no gene match: 4. The germline V gene has CDR1 SGDLS and CDR2 YYNGEE. The CDR3 spells CASSARTGGTEAFF. The CDR3 DNA follows: TGTGCCAGCAGCGCCCGGACAGGGGGTACTGAAGCTTTCTTT.

V is TRBV5-1 and J is TRBJ2-3; D might be TRBD1 (9 bases). Trimming shortened V by 4 bases and J by 7 bases, and 37 bases separated the two germline ends. Germline loops: CDR1 SGHRS, CDR2 YFSETQ. CDR3 length: 21 residues. The CDR3 region has the DNA TGCGCCAGCAGCAGATCCGGGACAGGGCGCCTAGCGGGCCCCGATAGAAATACGCAGTATTTT. This encodes CASSRSGTGRLAGPDRNTQYF.

This clone appeared a few times. V is TRBV9 and J is TRBJ2-4; tentative D call: TRBD2 (5 bases). CDR3 length: 16 amino acids. The germline CDR1 and CDR2 sequences are SGDLS and YYNGEE. With 4 bases removed from V and 0 bases from J, the gap between germline ends came to 14 bases. CDR3 DNA: TGTGCCAGCAGCCCGGCGGGTGAATCAGCCAAAAACATTCAGTACTTC. Its protein is CASSPAGESAKNIQYF.

The chain recombines TRBV7-2 with TRBJ2-5; 10 bases agree with TRBD1. The germline CDR1 and CDR2 sequences are SGHTA and FQGNSA. The CDR3 is 15 residues long. V was pared by 5 bases and J by 4 bases, with 7 bases of the junction left unmatched. As DNA, the CDR3 is TGTGCCAGCAGCCTACCCGGGACAGGGGCAGAGACCCAGTACTTC. This encodes CASSLPGTGAETQYF.

V is TRBV30 and J is TRBJ1-4; D unresolved. Trimming stripped 3 bases from V and 5 bases from J, with 13 bases between. Germline lookup yields CDR1 GTSNPN and CDR2 SVGIG (reference sequence). This CDR3 has 14 amino acids. In nucleotides, the CDR3 is TGTGCCTGGAGGCACAGACACTCGAATGAAAAACTGTTTTTT. The encoded protein is CAWRHRHSNEKLFF.

This clone has only a few counts. The chain joins TRBV6-1 to TRBJ1-1, with D perhaps matching TRBD1 (6 bases). The CDR3 has 13 amino acids. CDR1 is MNHNS and CDR2 is SASEGT in the germline V gene. V shed 6 bases and J shed 4 bases, with 12 bases lying between them. The CDR3 DNA is TGTGCCAGCAGAGCAGGGGCAGGCACTGAAGCTTTCTTT. Translated, it gives CASRAGAGTEAFF.

This chain joins TRBV28 and TRBJ2-7; no clear D. The V gene lost 3 bases and the J gene lost 0 bases, with 12 bases spanning the gap. Per the germline V gene, CDR1 is MDHEN and CDR2 is SYDVKM. The CDR3 runs to 15 residues. CDR3 nucleotide sequence: TGTGCCAGCAGTTTTCGATTAGTCACCTCCTACGAGCAGTACTTC. Translating gives CASSFRLVTSYEQYF.

This clone showed up just a few times. The genes are TRBV6-6 and TRBJ2-3; D ambiguous. The CDR3 sequence is 12 residues long. Trimming left V 11 bases short and J 1 base short, with 10 bases between. Germline V gene sequence: CDR1 MNHNY, CDR2 SVGAGI (reference sequence). The CDR3 sequence: CAAARGTDTQYF. The CDR3 nucleotides are TGTGCCGCCGCTCGGGGCACAGATACGCAGTATTTT.

J is TRBJ2-7 and V is TRBV18, with 9 bases aligning to TRBD1. CDR1 and CDR2 (germline): KGHSH, LQKENI. J lost 6 bases, V lost 6 bases, and 9 bases had no gene match. The CDR3 spans 14 residues. The CDR3 sequence is CASSQDRGGGEQYF. CDR3 in DNA: TGTGCCAGCTCCCAGGACAGGGGAGGAGGCGAGCAGTACTTC.

J is TRBJ1-1 and V is TRBV6-1; D remains unclear. Germline V gene sequence: CDR1 MNHNS, CDR2 SASEGT. CDR3 size: 12 residues. Trimming took off 7 bases at V and 4 bases at J, with 10 bases between the two ends. For the CDR3, the DNA is TGTGCCAGCAAAGACGCGGCCACTGAAGCTTTCTTT. Its translation is CASKDAATEAFF.

This sequence joins TRBV27 and TRBJ1-5; D is unclear. The CDR3 length is 13 residues. The germline V gene has CDR1 MNHEY and CDR2 SMNVEV (reference sequence). The V and J ends lost 5 bases and 7 bases respectively, with 12 bases between them. The CDR3 DNA reads as TGTGCCAGCAGTATACGCCCGAGCCAGCCCCAGCATTTT. As protein: CASSIRPSQPQHF.

The chain has TRBV7-9 and TRBJ1-4, with TRBD1 identical over 8 bases. From germline, CDR1 is SEHNR and CDR2 FQNEAQ (reference sequence). J gave up 12 bases and V 0 bases, and 3 bases lay outside the gene matches. The CDR3 extends over 13 amino acids. CDR3 DNA: TGTGCCAGCAGCTTAGCAGGACAGGGCGAACTGTTTTTT. Translated: CASSLAGQGELFF.

The chain recombines TRBV18 with TRBJ2-1, with no clear D. V gave up 2 bases and J gave up 7 bases, with 3 bases separating them. The V gene's germline CDR1 is KGHSH and CDR2 LQKENI. The CDR3 is 11 residues long. The CDR3 protein is CASSPENEQFF. The CDR3 region has the DNA TGTGCCAGCTCACCAGAGAATGAGCAGTTCTTC.

V gene TRBV2 combines with J gene TRBJ2-7, with 8 bases matching TRBD2. Germline V gene data show CDR1 as SNHLY and CDR2 as FYNNEI. Trimming cost V 3 bases and J 1 base; bases outside gene matches: 5. This CDR3 region has 15 residues. The DNA for the CDR3 is TGTGCCAGCAGTGAGGGACTAGGGGCATCCTACGAGCAGTACTTC. Protein: CASSEGLGASYEQYF.

DNA of the CDR3: TGTGCCAGTAGACAACGGACAGGGAGGGACACTGAAGCTTTCTTT. It yields the protein CASRQRTGRDTEAFF. The genes are TRBV19 and TRBJ1-1; 8 bases line up with TRBD1. Germline V gives CDR1 LNHDA, CDR2 SQIVND (reference sequence). CDR3 length equals 15 residues. With 6 bases clipped from V and 3 bases from J, the junction kept 9 bases outside the gene matches.

In this sample, this clone turned up once. V gene TRBV18 combines with J gene TRBJ2-6; D is perhaps TRBD2 (6 bases). V lost 1 base and J 0 bases, leaving 13 bases between the germline ends. Germline lookup yields CDR1 KGHSH and CDR2 LQKENI. The CDR3 extends over 18 amino acids. The DNA for the CDR3 is TGTGCCAGCTCACCACAGGGCGGGGTTAGCTCTGGGGCCAACGTCCTGACTTTC. Translated: CASSPQGGVSSGANVLTF. Together with reference TRBV18 and TRBJ2-6, the CDR3 gives the full variable domain: NAGVMQNPRHLVRRRGQEARLRCSPMKGHSHVYWYRQLPEEGLKFMVYLQKENIIDESGMPKERFSAEFPKEGPSILRIQQVVRGDSAAYFCASSPQGGVSSGANVLTFGAGSRLTVL.

The V and J genes are TRBV28 and TRBJ1-4, with D perhaps TRBD1 (5 bases). V gave up 5 bases and J gave up 8 bases, with 15 bases separating them. Germline V gene lookup returns CDR1 MDHEN and CDR2 SYDVKM. There are 14 residues in the CDR3. CDR3 region: CASSQGPGWEKLFF. DNA of the CDR3: TGTGCCAGCAGTCAGGGCCCTGGCTGGGAAAAACTGTTTTTT.

The V gene is TRBV28, the J gene TRBJ1-2; D might be TRBD1 (5 bases). From germline, CDR1 is MDHEN and CDR2 SYDVKM. The CDR3 spans 13 residues. V was trimmed by 5 bases and J by 7 bases, leaving 14 bases between them. The CDR3 spells CASSALQGPGYTF. The CDR3 coding sequence is TGTGCCAGCAGTGCCCTTCAGGGTCCTGGCTACACCTTC.

Only a few counts were recorded for this clone. The chain couples TRBV29-1 to TRBJ2-1, with TRBD2 matching over 7 bases. CDR1 is SQVTM, CDR2 ANQGSEA, per germline. Trimming took 3 bases from V and 9 from J; bases not matched to a gene: 5. This CDR3 contains 12 residues. The CDR3 sequence: CSVDAGVVEQFF. The CDR3 bases are TGCAGCGTTGACGCGGGGGTAGTTGAGCAGTTCTTC.

The J gene is TRBJ2-2, the V gene TRBV7-7; TRBD2 is a possible D gene (5 bases). The CDR3 spans 15 residues. Germline CDR1 SSHAT, CDR2 FNYEAQ (reference sequence). V lost 1 base and J lost 0, with 6 bases in between. This chain's CDR3 is CASSLDGANTGELFF. The CDR3 DNA reads as TGTGCCAGCAGCTTAGACGGGGCGAACACCGGGGAGCTGTTTTTT.

The chain links TRBV28 to TRBJ2-1; 8 bases are a match to TRBD2. In germline, CDR1 is MDHEN, CDR2 SYDVKM. The CDR3 sequence is 15 residues long. The ends lost 4 bases at V and 8 bases at J; junction bases unmatched: 10. The CDR3 region is CASSSGTSGIDEQFF. The CDR3, as DNA: TGTGCCAGCAGTTCCGGGACTAGTGGTATAGATGAGCAGTTCTTC. The variable domain in full, completed from reference TRBV28 and TRBJ2-1, reads DVKVTQSSRYLVKRTGEKVFLECVQDMDHENMFWYRQDPGLGLRLIYFSYDVKMKEKGDIPEGYSVSREKKERFSLILESASTNQTSMYLCASSSGTSGIDEQFFGPGTRLTVL.